This T cell receptor beta chain emerged from a study of OX40 agonist ivuxolimab in advanced cancers. Sequencing used immunoSEQ multiplex PCR; TCRdb keeps in-frame clones, though not all of them. The repertoire holds some 100,000 clones, approximately 90% seen once, with 0.5% to 0.65% in the top ten. CDR3 length equals 11 residues. Germline CDR1 DFQATT, CDR2 SNEGSKA (reference sequence). The ends were cut back, 2 bases at V and 2 bases at J, with 3 bases in the middle. The sample in question was CD4+ or CD8+ T cells sorted from blood, obtained in a trial of the OX40 agonist ivuxolimab. The receptor's source is an adult with an advanced solid tumor such as melanoma, head and neck, liver or kidney cancer. The chain links TRBV20-1 to TRBJ2-5; D gene unclear. The CDR3 protein is CSARRQETQYF. The CDR3 DNA follows: TGCAGTGCTAGACGACAAGAGACCCAGTACTTC.